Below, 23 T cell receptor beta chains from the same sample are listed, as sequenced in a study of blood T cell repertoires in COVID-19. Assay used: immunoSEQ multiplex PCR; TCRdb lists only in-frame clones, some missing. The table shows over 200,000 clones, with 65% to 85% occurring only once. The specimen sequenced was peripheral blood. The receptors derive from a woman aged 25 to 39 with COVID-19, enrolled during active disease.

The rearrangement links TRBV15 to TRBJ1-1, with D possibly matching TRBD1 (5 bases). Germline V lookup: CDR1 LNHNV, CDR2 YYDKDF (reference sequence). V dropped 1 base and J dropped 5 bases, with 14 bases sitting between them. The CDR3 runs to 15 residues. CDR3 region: CATSRVEGRRTEAFF. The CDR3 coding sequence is TGTGCCACCAGCAGAGTTGAGGGGAGGAGAACTGAAGCTTTCTTT.

The CDR3 DNA reads TGTGCCAGTAGTATGATCGGGTATGGCTACACCTTC. It is translated as CASSMIGYGYTF. The chain uses TRBV19 and TRBJ1-2; D is uncertain. The CDR3 is 12 amino acids. CDR1 LNHDA and CDR2 SQIVND come from the germline V gene (reference sequence). V was pared by 3 bases and J by 5 bases, with 7 bases between.

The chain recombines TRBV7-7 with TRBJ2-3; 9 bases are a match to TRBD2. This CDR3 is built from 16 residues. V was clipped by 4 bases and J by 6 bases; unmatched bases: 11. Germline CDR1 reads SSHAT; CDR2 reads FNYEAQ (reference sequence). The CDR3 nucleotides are TGTGCCAGCAGCTCCTCCAGCGGGGGGATAGGGGATACGCAGTATTTT. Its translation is CASSSSSGGIGDTQYF.

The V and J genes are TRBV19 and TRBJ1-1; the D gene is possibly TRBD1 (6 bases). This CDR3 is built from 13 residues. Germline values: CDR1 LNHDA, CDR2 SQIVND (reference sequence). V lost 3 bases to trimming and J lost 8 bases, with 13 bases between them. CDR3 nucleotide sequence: TGTGCCAGTAGTATTAGTCCCACAGGGGAAGCTTTCTTT. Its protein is CASSISPTGEAFF.

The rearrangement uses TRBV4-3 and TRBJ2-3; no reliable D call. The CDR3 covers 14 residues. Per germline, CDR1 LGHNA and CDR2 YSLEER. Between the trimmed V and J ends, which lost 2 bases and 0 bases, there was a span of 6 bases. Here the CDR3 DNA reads TGCGCCAGCAGCCAATTCGGGAGCACAGATACGCAGTATTTT. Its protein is CASSQFGSTDTQYF.

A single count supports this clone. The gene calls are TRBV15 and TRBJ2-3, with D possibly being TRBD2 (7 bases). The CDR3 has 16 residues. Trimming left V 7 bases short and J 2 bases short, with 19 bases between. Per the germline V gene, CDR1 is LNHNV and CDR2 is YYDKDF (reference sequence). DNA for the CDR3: TGTGCCACCACCCTGCGAAGGGGGGGGTACACAGATACGCAGTATTTT. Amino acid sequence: CATTLRRGGYTDTQYF. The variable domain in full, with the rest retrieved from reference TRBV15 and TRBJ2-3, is DAMVIQNPRYQVTQFGKPVTLSCSQTLNHNVMYWYQQKSSQAPKLLFHYYDKDFNNEADTPDNFQSRRPNTSFCFLDIRSPGLGDTAMYLCATTLRRGGYTDTQYFGPGTRLTVL.

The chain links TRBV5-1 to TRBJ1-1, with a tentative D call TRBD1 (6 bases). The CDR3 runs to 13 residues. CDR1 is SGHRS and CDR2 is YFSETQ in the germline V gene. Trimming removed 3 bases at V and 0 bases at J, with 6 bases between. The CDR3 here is CASSSGVNTEAFF. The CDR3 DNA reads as TGCGCCAGCAGCTCAGGGGTGAACACTGAAGCTTTCTTT.

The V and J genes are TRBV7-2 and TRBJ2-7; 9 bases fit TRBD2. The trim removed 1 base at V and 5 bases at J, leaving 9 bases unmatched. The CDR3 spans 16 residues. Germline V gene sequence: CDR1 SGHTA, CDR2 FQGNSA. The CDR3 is CASSLVWSGGKDEQYF. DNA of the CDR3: TGTGCCAGCAGCTTAGTGTGGAGCGGGGGGAAAGACGAGCAGTACTTC.

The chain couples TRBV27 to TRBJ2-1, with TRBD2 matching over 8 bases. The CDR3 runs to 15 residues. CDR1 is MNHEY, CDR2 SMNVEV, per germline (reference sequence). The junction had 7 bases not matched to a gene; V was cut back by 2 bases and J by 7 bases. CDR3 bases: TGTGCCAGCAGTTTACCGGGACTAGTGAGGAATGAGCAGTTCTTC. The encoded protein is CASSLPGLVRNEQFF.

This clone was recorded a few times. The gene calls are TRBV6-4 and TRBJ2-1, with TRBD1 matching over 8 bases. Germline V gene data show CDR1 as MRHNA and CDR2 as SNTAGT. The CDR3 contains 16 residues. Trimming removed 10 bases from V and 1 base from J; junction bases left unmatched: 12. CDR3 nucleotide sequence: TGTGCCAACTCGAGGACAGGGAAGGGTTCCTACAATGAGCAGTTCTTC. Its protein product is CANSRTGKGSYNEQFF.

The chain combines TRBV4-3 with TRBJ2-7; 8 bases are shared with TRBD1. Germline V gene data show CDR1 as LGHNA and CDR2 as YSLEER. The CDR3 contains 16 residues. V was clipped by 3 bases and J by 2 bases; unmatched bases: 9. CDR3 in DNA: TGCGCCAGCAGCCACGGAACGACAGGGGTGACCTACGAGCAGTACTTC. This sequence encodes CASSHGTTGVTYEQYF.

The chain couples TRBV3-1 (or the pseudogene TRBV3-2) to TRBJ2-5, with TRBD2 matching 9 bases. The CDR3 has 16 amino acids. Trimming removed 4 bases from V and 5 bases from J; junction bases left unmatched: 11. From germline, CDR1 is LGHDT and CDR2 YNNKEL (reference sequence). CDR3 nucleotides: TGTGCCAGCAGCCCGCTGACTAGCGGAAGCGGGGAGACCCAGTACTTC. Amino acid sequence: CASSPLTSGSGETQYF.

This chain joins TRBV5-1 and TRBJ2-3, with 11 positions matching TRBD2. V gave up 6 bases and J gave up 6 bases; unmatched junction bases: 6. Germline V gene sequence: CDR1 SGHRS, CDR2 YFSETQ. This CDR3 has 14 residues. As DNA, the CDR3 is TGCGCCAGCAAAACTAGCGGGAGTGGTGATACGCAGTATTTT. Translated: CASKTSGSGDTQYF.

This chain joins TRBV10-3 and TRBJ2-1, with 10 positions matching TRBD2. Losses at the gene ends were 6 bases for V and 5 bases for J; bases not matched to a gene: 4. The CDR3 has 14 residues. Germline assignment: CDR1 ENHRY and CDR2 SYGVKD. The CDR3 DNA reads TGTGCCATCAGAAGGACTAGCGGCCACAATGAGCAGTTCTTC. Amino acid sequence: CAIRRTSGHNEQFF.

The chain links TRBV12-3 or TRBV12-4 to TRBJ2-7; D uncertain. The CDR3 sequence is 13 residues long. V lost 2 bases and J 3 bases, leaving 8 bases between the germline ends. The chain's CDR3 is CASSLQANYEQYF. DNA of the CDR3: TGTGCCAGCAGTTTACAGGCCAACTACGAGCAGTACTTC.

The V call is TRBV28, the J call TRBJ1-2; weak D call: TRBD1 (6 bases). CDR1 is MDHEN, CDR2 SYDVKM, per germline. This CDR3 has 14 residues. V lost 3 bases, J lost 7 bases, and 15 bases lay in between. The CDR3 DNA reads TGTGCCAGCAGTTTTCGCGCAGGGGCTGTTGGCTACACCTTC. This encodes CASSFRAGAVGYTF.

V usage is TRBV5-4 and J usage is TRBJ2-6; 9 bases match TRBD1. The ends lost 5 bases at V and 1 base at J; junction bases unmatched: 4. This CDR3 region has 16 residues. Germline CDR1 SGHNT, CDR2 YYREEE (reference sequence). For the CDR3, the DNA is TGTGCCAGCAGGGGGGGGACAGGGTCTGGGGCCAACGTCCTGACTTTC. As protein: CASRGGTGSGANVLTF.

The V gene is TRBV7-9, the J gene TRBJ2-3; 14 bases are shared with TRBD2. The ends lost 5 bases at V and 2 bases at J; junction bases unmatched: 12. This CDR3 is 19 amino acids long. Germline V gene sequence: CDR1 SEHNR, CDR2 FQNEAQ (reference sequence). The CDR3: CASSRGLAGGGGTTDTQYF. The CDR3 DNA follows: TGTGCCAGCAGCCGAGGACTAGCGGGAGGAGGGGGGACCACAGATACGCAGTATTTT.

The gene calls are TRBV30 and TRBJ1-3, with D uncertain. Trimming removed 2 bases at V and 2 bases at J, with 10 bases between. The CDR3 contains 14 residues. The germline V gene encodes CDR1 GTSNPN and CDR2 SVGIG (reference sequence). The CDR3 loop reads CAWSPFLAGNTIYF. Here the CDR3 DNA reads TGTGCCTGGAGTCCCTTCCTTGCTGGAAACACCATATATTTT.

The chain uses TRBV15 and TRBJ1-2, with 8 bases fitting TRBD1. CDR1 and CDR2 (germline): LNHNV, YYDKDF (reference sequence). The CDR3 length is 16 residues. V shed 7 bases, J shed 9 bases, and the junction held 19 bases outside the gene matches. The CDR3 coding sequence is TGTGCCACCACCCCCCTGGAGGGACAGGAGCTGAAGCGCTACACCTTC. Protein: CATTPLEGQELKRYTF.

The CDR3 region is CASSQESGRSYNEQFF. The CDR3 DNA reads as TGTGCCAGCAGCCAAGAGAGCGGGAGGTCCTACAATGAGCAGTTCTTC. The chain is built from TRBV4-2 and TRBJ2-1; 9 positions match TRBD2. CDR3 size: 16 residues. With 0 bases clipped from V and 1 base from J, the junction kept 1 base outside the gene matches. The V gene's germline CDR1 is LGHNA and CDR2 YNFKEQ.

CDR3 protein: CASSFRLAGTGANVLTF. CDR3 sequence (DNA): TGTGCCAGCAGCTTTCGACTAGCGGGAACTGGGGCCAACGTCCTGACTTTC. The chain joins TRBV11-2 to TRBJ2-6; 11 positions match TRBD2. This CDR3 is built from 17 residues. Unmatched junction bases numbered 3, after V lost 3 bases and J lost 2 bases. CDR1 is SGHAT and CDR2 is FQNNGV in the germline V gene.

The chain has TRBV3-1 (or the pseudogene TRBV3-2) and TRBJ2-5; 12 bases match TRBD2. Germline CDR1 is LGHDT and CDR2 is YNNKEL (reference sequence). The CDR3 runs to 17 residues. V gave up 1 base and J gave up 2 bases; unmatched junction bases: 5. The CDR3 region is CASSQGLAGAGQETQYF. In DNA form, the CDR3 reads TGTGCCAGCAGCCAAGGACTAGCGGGGGCCGGGCAAGAGACCCAGTACTTC.